Below, 31 T cell receptor beta chains from the same sample are listed, as sequenced in a study of human T cells and chemical hapten exposure. Specified time point: patch test 1, 2 weeks after DPC sensitization. The treatment: therapeutic diphenylcyclopropenone sensitization with weekly scalp DPC. MiXCR, run by TCRdb on the RACE reads, gives a single entry per CDR3 protein. The sample holds 300,000 to 350,000 distinct CDR3 sequences, roughly 6.9% seen once. Source: whole blood, taken in connection with sensitization to the hapten diphenylcyclopropenone (DPC). The receptors here all came from a woman between 18 and 29 years old with alopecia areata. Some clones in this sample may be carry-over from other donors' samples.

This clonotype showed up many times. The chain combines TRBV7-2 with TRBJ1-1, with 7 bases that match TRBD1. CDR1 is SGHTA and CDR2 is FQGNSA in the germline V gene. The junction had 4 bases not matched to a gene; V was cut back by 6 bases and J by 0 bases. This CDR3 contains 14 residues. The CDR3: CASRVTGMNTEAFF. The CDR3 region has the DNA TGTGCCAGCAGGGTGACAGGGATGAACACTGAAGCTTTCTTT.

This clonotype has a count of ten or more. The J gene is TRBJ2-3, the V gene TRBV15, with D possibly TRBD2 on 5 matching bases. The V and J ends lost 1 base and 2 bases respectively, with 13 bases between them. The CDR3 is made up of 16 amino acids. CDR1 is LNHNV, CDR2 YYDKDF, per germline (reference sequence). DNA for the CDR3: TGTGCCACCAGCAGAGGGGCGGCGGAGGACACAGATACGCAGTATTTT. This codes for CATSRGAAEDTDTQYF.

This rearrangement joins TRBV6-6 to TRBJ1-2; D not resolved. Germline V gene data show CDR1 as MNHNY and CDR2 as SVGAGI (reference sequence). Trimming left V 0 bases short and J 6 bases short, with 14 bases between. The CDR3 has 15 amino acids. The CDR3 nucleotides are TGTGCCAGCAGTTACTCGACCGGTCATGGTAATGGCTACACCTTC. As protein: CASSYSTGHGNGYTF.

This clonotype was detected many times. V gene TRBV7-2 combines with J gene TRBJ1-1; the match to TRBD1 covers 9 bases. With V trimmed by 6 bases and J by 8 bases, 10 bases remained unmatched. CDR3 length: 14 residues. Looked up from germline, CDR1 is SGHTA and CDR2 is FQGNSA. CDR3 sequence (DNA): TGTGCCAGCAGATCGCCGGGGACAGGGAACGAAGCTTTCTTT. Protein product: CASRSPGTGNEAFF. Looking up the rest from reference TRBV7-2 and TRBJ1-1 gives the full variable domain: GAGVSQSPSNKVTEKGKDVELRCDPISGHTALYWYRQSLGQGLEFLIYFQGNSAPDKSGLPSDRFSAERTGGSVSTLTIQRTQQEDSAVYLCASRSPGTGNEAFFGQGTRLTVV.

V usage is TRBV5-5 and J usage is TRBJ2-7, with TRBD2 identical over 9 bases. Germline CDR1 and CDR2: SGHKS and YYEKEE (reference sequence). With V trimmed by 3 bases and J by 1 base, 5 bases remained unmatched. CDR3 size: 15 residues. The CDR3 region is CASSSKRGASYEQYF. The CDR3 DNA sequence: TGTGCCAGCAGCTCTAAGCGGGGGGCATCCTACGAGCAGTACTTC.

Details on this clonotype: Sequence at one end of the junction differs from germline and may be a read error. The chain employs TRBV2 and TRBJ2-1, with D perhaps TRBD1 (6 bases). In germline, CDR1 is SNHLY, CDR2 FYNNEI. The CDR3 runs 15 residues. CDR3 in amino acids: CASSQTGRSYIEQFF. The CDR3 DNA follows: TGTGCCAGCAGTCAGACAGGCCGCTCCTACATTGAGCAGTTCTTC.

This clonotype has just one count. One end of the junction does not line up with germline, which may come from a read error. Here the CDR3 DNA reads TGTGCCGGCAGTTTTTATAATCAGCCCCAGCATTTT. As protein: CAGSFYNQPQHF. The rearrangement joins TRBV12-3 or TRBV12-4 to TRBJ1-5; no clear D. This CDR3 contains 12 residues.

The chain couples TRBV7-9 to TRBJ1-3; D is possibly TRBD1 (6 bases). V lost 5 bases, J lost 2 bases, and 16 bases lay in between. The CDR3 consists of 16 residues. The germline V gene encodes CDR1 SEHNR and CDR2 FQNEAQ (reference sequence). The CDR3 is CASSPQGSPAGNTIYF. The CDR3 coding sequence is TGTGCCAGCAGCCCGCAGGGGTCCCCAGCTGGAAACACCATATATTTT.

The table lists this clonotype with a few counts. Here the CDR3 reads CASSQLQGPNTEAFF. The CDR3 nucleotides are TGTGCCAGCAGCCAACTACAGGGACCGAACACTGAAGCTTTCTTT. This chain connects TRBV14 to TRBJ1-1; D may be TRBD1 (6 bases). The V and J ends lost 2 bases and 1 base respectively, with 11 bases between them. CDR3 length: 15 amino acids. The V gene's germline CDR1 is SGHDN and CDR2 FVKESK.

This clonotype was detected a few times. The CDR3 loop reads CASSLEAGGPTGELFF. CDR3 sequence (DNA): TGTGCCAGCAGCTTGGAGGCGGGGGGGCCCACCGGGGAGCTGTTTTTT. The genes are TRBV5-6 and TRBJ2-2, with 9 bases identical to TRBD2. Germline V gene sequence: CDR1 SGHDT, CDR2 YYEEEE. Losses at the gene ends were 0 bases for V and 4 bases for J; bases not matched to a gene: 4. The CDR3 spans 16 residues. The full variable domain, completed using reference TRBV5-6 and TRBJ2-2, is DAGVTQSPTHLIKTRGQQVTLRCSPKSGHDTVSWYQQALGQGPQFIFQYYEEEERQRGNFPDRFSGHQFPNYSSELNVNALLLGDSALYLCASSLEAGGPTGELFFGEGSRLTVL.

This clonotype appeared many times. The genes are TRBV28 and TRBJ2-5; 9 nucleotides line up with TRBD2. The CDR3 runs 17 residues. Germline loops: CDR1 MDHEN, CDR2 SYDVKM. V trimming: 3 bases; J trimming: 4 bases; junction bases outside the gene matches: 12. As DNA, the CDR3 is TGTGCCAGCAGTTTTTCGAGCGGGGGGATTAGCAGAGAGACCCAGTACTTC. This codes for CASSFSSGGISRETQYF.

This clonotype was counted between two and nine times. The chain combines TRBV7-8 with TRBJ2-3; D not certain. Germline V gene data show CDR1 as SGHVS and CDR2 as FQNEAQ. Trimming left V 1 base short and J 7 bases short, with 6 bases between. The CDR3 runs to 12 residues. CDR3 nucleotide sequence: TGTGCCAGCAGCTTAGAGTGGAATACGCAGTATTTT. Translating it yields CASSLEWNTQYF.

The chain joins TRBV4-1 to TRBJ1-2, with a tentative D call TRBD1 (5 bases). Trimming shortened V by 1 base and J by 2 bases, and 8 bases separated the two germline ends. The CDR3 has 14 residues. In germline, CDR1 is MGHRA, CDR2 YSYEKL. CDR3 sequence reads: CASSQASGNYGYTF. The CDR3, as DNA: TGCGCCAGCAGCCAAGCGTCAGGGAACTATGGCTACACCTTC.

This clonotype was detected a few times. The chain is built from TRBV6-5 and TRBJ2-1; TRBD1 matches at 7 bases. The CDR3 has 16 amino acids. Per germline, CDR1 MNHEY and CDR2 SVGAGI. V gave up 0 bases and J gave up 4 bases; unmatched junction bases: 6. CDR3 DNA sequence: TGTGCCAGCAGTTACTCACGGGACAGTATATACAATGAGCAGTTCTTC. This sequence encodes CASSYSRDSIYNEQFF.

This clonotype occurred a few times. The rearrangement uses TRBV4-3 and TRBJ2-6; 10 bases map to TRBD1. Germline V gene data show CDR1 as LGHNA and CDR2 as YSLEER. This CDR3 is built from 17 residues. The ends lost 4 bases at V and 1 base at J; junction bases unmatched: 4. The CDR3 DNA is TGCGCCAGCAGCCGGACAGGGGGAGGTTCTGGGGCCAACGTCCTGACTTTC. Residues: CASSRTGGGSGANVLTF.

This clonotype ranks as medium-sized. The CDR3 here is CASSFPTGEGSSYNEQFF. CDR3 DNA: TGTGCCAGCAGCTTCCCGACAGGGGAGGGAAGCTCCTACAATGAGCAGTTCTTC. The genes are TRBV7-2 and TRBJ2-1; the D gene is possibly TRBD1 (8 bases). The CDR3 spans 18 residues. Germline V gives CDR1 SGHTA, CDR2 FQGNSA. V was clipped by 3 bases and J by 0 bases, with 18 bases between them.

This clonotype has a count of ten or more. The V and J genes are TRBV6-2 or TRBV6-3 and TRBJ2-3; D unclear. V lost 3 bases and J 8 bases, leaving 12 bases between the germline ends. The germline V gene encodes CDR1 MNHEY and CDR2 SVGEGT. CDR3 length: 13 residues. The CDR3 DNA follows: TGTGCCAGCAGTTATGCTAGTTCCGTTACGCAGTATTTT. Protein product: CASSYASSVTQYF.

This clonotype was detected ten times or more. The chain recombines TRBV7-2 with TRBJ1-1; TRBD1 is a possible D gene (5 bases). The ends were cut back, 5 bases at V and 4 bases at J, with 14 bases in the middle. The germline V gene encodes CDR1 SGHTA and CDR2 FQGNSA. The CDR3 covers 14 residues. CDR3 sequence: CASSPRDGGTEAFF. In DNA, the CDR3 is TGTGCCAGCAGCCCACGGGACGGAGGCACTGAAGCTTTCTTT.

This clonotype occurred many times. The rearrangement joins TRBV7-2 to TRBJ1-6; possible D gene TRBD1, 6 bases. In germline, CDR1 is SGHTA, CDR2 FQGNSA. V was pared by 5 bases and J by 14 bases, with 10 bases between. CDR3 size: 11 residues. The CDR3, as DNA: TGTGCCAGCAGCACAGGGTTCACCCTCCACTTT. Its protein product is CASSTGFTLHF.

This clonotype occurred many times. V gene TRBV7-8 combines with J gene TRBJ2-1, with 8 bases matching TRBD1. CDR3 length equals 16 residues. Germline V gene lookup returns CDR1 SGHVS and CDR2 FQNEAQ. Trimming cost V 3 bases and J 0 bases; bases outside gene matches: 4. CDR3 region: CASSFRDRGSYNEQFF. CDR3 DNA: TGTGCCAGCAGCTTTCGCGACAGGGGCTCCTACAATGAGCAGTTCTTC.

The J gene is TRBJ2-5, the V gene TRBV10-3; D not certain. Trimming removed 6 bases at V and 4 bases at J, with 12 bases between. This CDR3 comprises 13 residues. Germline-derived CDR1 and CDR2 are ENHRY and SYGVKD. CDR3 in DNA: TGTGCCATCAGGCGGTCCTTAGGAGAGACCCAGTACTTC. Translated: CAIRRSLGETQYF.

The V gene is TRBV7-2, the J gene TRBJ1-2, with 7 bases identical to TRBD1. The length of the CDR3 is 14 residues. V shed 7 bases, J shed 4 bases, and the junction held 9 bases outside the gene matches. Germline V gene lookup returns CDR1 SGHTA and CDR2 FQGNSA. CDR3 in DNA: TGTGCCAGCACCTGGAATGGGGACAGCTATGGCTACACCTTC. Encoded protein: CASTWNGDSYGYTF.

The chain recombines TRBV27 with TRBJ2-3, with TRBD1 as a possible D gene (6 bases). Germline V gene data show CDR1 as MNHEY and CDR2 as SMNVEV (reference sequence). The CDR3 consists of 16 residues. The V gene lost 3 bases and the J gene lost 0 bases, with 13 bases spanning the gap. CDR3 DNA: TGTGCCAGCAGTTTTCTCATACAGGGTAGCACAGATACGCAGTATTTT. It codes for CASSFLIQGSTDTQYF.

This chain links TRBV12-5 with TRBJ2-5; 7 bases align to TRBD1. CDR1 LGHNT and CDR2 FRNRAP come from the germline V gene. V lost 6 bases and J lost 4; bases outside the gene matches: 5. The CDR3 consists of 13 residues. The CDR3 coding sequence is TGTGCTAGTGGACAAGGGGGCGGAGAGACCCAGTACTTC. It translates to CASGQGGGETQYF.

This clonotype was seen only a few times. The rearrangement uses TRBV20-1 and TRBJ1-4; D gene uncertain. CDR3 length: 14 residues. Germline-derived CDR1 and CDR2 are DFQATT and SNEGSKA (reference sequence). V lost 0 bases and J 5 bases, leaving 10 bases between the germline ends. The CDR3 DNA reads TGCAGTGCTAGAGATCTGGGCAAGAATGAAAAACTGTTTTTT. It is translated as CSARDLGKNEKLFF.

This clonotype has ten or more counts. The V and J genes are TRBV3-1 and TRBJ2-3, with TRBD1 matching 9 bases. The CDR3 loop spans 15 amino acids. In germline, CDR1 is LGHDT, CDR2 YNNKEL (reference sequence). With 8 bases clipped from V and 3 bases from J, the junction kept 9 bases outside the gene matches. DNA for the CDR3: TGTGCCAGCTCATGGGACAGGGAGAGGACAGATACGCAGTATTTT. Translated: CASSWDRERTDTQYF.

The table lists this clonotype with many counts. This chain connects TRBV6-2 or TRBV6-3 to TRBJ2-5, with D possibly TRBD2 on 6 matching bases. Trimming removed 5 bases at V and 1 base at J, with 8 bases between. Germline V CDR1 and CDR2: MNHEY, SVGEGT. This CDR3 is built from 13 residues. CDR3 in amino acids: CASSPGSQETQYF. CDR3 in DNA: TGTGCCAGCAGTCCCGGGAGCCAAGAGACCCAGTACTTC.

This clonotype has more than one count but fewer than ten. V is TRBV6-6 and J is TRBJ1-4; D unclear. The V gene's germline CDR1 is MNHNY and CDR2 SVGAGI (reference sequence). This CDR3 region has 14 residues. Trimming removed 2 bases from V and 8 bases from J, with 12 bases in between. The CDR3 coding sequence is TGTGCCAGCAGTTACATGGCGGGGAGGGAAAAACTGTTTTTT. It yields the protein CASSYMAGREKLFF.

The chain is built from TRBV3-1 and TRBJ2-1; 10 nucleotides align to TRBD2. Germline V gene data show CDR1 as LGHDT and CDR2 as YNNKEL (reference sequence). The CDR3 runs to 15 residues. With 4 bases clipped from V and 5 bases from J, the junction kept 5 bases outside the gene matches. The CDR3 reads CASSRGAGGHNEQFF. The CDR3 nucleotides read TGTGCCAGCAGCCGGGGAGCGGGGGGGCACAATGAGCAGTTCTTC.

This clonotype was seen ten or more times. CDR3 residues: CASSLQGLRTDTQYF. CDR3 in DNA: TGCGCCAGCAGCTTACAGGGACTTCGCACAGATACGCAGTATTTT. The rearrangement links TRBV5-1 to TRBJ2-3; possibly TRBD1 or TRBD2 for D (6 bases each). Germline loops: CDR1 SGHRS, CDR2 YFSETQ. Trimming took 2 bases from V and 1 from J, leaving 11 bases between them. The CDR3 loop spans 15 amino acids.

The rearrangement uses TRBV25-1 and TRBJ2-7; the D is unclear. This CDR3 comprises 14 residues. CDR1 is MGHDK, CDR2 SYGVNS, per germline. The V and J ends lost 4 bases and 3 bases respectively, with 13 bases between them. Here the CDR3 reads CASSGRPMGYEQYF. CDR3 bases: TGTGCCAGCAGTGGGCGACCGATGGGCTACGAGCAGTACTTC.